This T cell receptor (beta chain) emerged from a study of CXCR3-negative and CXCR3-positive naive CD8 T cells. Each TRB cDNA library was prepared by 5' RACE (with UMI labels). TCRdb re-called the 5' RACE reads and catalogs CDR3 proteins one per entry, DNA excluded. The sample table includes some 9,600 distinct CDR3 sequences. Naive CD8+ T cells showed a CD45RO-CCR7+CD27+CD95- phenotype. The CDR3 loop spans 14 amino acids. The germline V gene encodes CDR1 SQVTM and CDR2 ANQGSEA. J is TRBJ2-3 and V is TRBV29-1; TCRdb indicates TRBD2, and absent DNA this call remains unverified. The sequence was collected from a human donor in good health. Some clones in this sample may be carry-over from other donors' samples. The material sequenced was naive CXCR3- CD8+ T cells from blood. This sample's subset: CD45RO-CCR7+CD27+CD95- naive CD8+ T cells lacking CXCR3 (TNR3-). The CDR3: CSSRASGLTDTQYF.